This T cell receptor beta chain stems from a study of Graves' ophthalmopathy and Graves' hyperthyroidism. Amplifying from RNA transcripts, the study obtained TCR beta CDR3 regions. RT-PCR was first run with HTBI primers, then multiplex PCR in a second round. TCRdb reprocessed the multiplex PCR reads with MiXCR, giving one entry per CDR3 protein. The sample shows around 340,000 distinct CDR3 sequences, about 17% of them seen only once. Many counts were recorded for this clonotype. Germline-derived CDR1 and CDR2 are KGHSH and LQKENI. With V trimmed by 3 bases and J by 0 bases, 4 bases remained unmatched. The length of the CDR3 is 15 residues.

The receptor was isolated from an adult man with Graves' ophthalmopathy. The sample comprised peripheral blood. The gene calls are TRBV18 and TRBJ2-5; 7 nucleotides line up with TRBD2. The DNA of the CDR3 is TGTGCCAGCTCACCCGTCCTAGCGGACCAAGAGACCCAGTACTTC. Translation: CASSPVLADQETQYF.